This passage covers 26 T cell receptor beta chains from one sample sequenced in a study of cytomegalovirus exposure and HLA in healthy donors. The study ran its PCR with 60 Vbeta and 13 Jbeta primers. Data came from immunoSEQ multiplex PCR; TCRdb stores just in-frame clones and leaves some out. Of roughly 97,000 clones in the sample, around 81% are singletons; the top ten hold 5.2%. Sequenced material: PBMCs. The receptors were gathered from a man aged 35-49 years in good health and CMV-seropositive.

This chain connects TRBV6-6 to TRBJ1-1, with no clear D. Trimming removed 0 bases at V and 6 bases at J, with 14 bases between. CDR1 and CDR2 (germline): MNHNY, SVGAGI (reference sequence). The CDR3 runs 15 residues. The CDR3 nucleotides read TGTGCCAGCAGTTACTCGAGTATGATCCGCTCTGAAGCTTTCTTT. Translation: CASSYSSMIRSEAFF.

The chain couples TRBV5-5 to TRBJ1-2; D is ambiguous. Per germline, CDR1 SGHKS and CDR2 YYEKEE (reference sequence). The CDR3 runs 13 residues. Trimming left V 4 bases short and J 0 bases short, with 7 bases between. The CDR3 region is CASSLLPNYGYTF. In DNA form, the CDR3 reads TGTGCCAGCAGCCTCCTACCTAACTATGGCTACACCTTC.

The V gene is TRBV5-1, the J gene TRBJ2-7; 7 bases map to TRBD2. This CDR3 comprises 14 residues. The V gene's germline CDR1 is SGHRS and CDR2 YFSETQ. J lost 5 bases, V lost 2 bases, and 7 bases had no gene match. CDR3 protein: CASSFVGGPHEQYF. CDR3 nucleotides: TGCGCCAGCAGCTTCGTGGGAGGGCCGCACGAGCAGTACTTC. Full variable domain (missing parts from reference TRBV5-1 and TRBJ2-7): KAGVTQTPRYLIKTRGQQVTLSCSPISGHRSVSWYQQTPGQGLQFLFEYFSETQRNKGNFPGRFSGRQFSNSRSEMNVSTLELGDSALYLCASSFVGGPHEQYFGPGTRLTVT.

The CDR3 reads CASSMSGGRSEKLFF. For the CDR3, the DNA is TGTGCCAGTAGTATGTCAGGGGGCCGAAGTGAAAAACTGTTTTTT. The J gene is TRBJ1-4, the V gene TRBV19; 8 nucleotides match TRBD1. The CDR3 totals 15 residues. The V gene end was trimmed by 3 bases and the J gene end by 7 bases; junction bases not matched to a gene: 7. Germline V gene data show CDR1 as LNHDA and CDR2 as SQIVND (reference sequence).

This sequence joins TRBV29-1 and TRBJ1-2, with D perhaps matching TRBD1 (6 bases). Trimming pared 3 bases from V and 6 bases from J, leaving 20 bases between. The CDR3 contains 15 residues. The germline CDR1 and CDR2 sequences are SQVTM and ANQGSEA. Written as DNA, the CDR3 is TGCAGCGTTGATACCCGGACAGTTGGGGGAAATGGCTACACCTTC. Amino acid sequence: CSVDTRTVGGNGYTF.

The CDR3, as DNA: TGCGCCAGCAGCGTCGGACAGGGTGTAGTCGCTGAAGCTTTCTTT. It encodes CASSVGQGVVAEAFF. The chain links TRBV5-1 to TRBJ1-1; TRBD1 aligns across 8 bases. The V gene's germline CDR1 is SGHRS and CDR2 YFSETQ. The CDR3 consists of 15 residues. With V trimmed by 4 bases and J by 6 bases, 11 bases remained unmatched.

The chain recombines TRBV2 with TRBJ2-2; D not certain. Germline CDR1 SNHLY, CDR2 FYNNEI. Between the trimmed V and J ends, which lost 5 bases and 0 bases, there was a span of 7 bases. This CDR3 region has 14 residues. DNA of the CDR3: TGTGCCAGCAGTTATGTCTCGAACACCGGGGAGCTGTTTTTT. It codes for CASSYVSNTGELFF.

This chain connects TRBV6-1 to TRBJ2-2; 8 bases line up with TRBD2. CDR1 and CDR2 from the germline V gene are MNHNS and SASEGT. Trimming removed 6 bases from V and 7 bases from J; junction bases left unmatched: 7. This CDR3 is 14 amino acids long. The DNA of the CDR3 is TGTGCCAGCAGACCGGGGGGGGCGGTCGGGGAGCTGTTTTTT. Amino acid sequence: CASRPGGAVGELFF.

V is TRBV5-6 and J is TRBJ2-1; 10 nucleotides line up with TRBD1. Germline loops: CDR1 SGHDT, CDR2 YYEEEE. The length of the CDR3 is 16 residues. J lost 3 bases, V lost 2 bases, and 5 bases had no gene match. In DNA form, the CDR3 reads TGTGCCAGCAGCTTACCCGGGACAGGGGTCTACAATGAGCAGTTCTTC. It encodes CASSLPGTGVYNEQFF.

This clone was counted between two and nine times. CDR3 in amino acids: CASSGTGLVRQYF. DNA of the CDR3: TGTGCCAGCAGCGGGACAGGGTTAGTACGGCAGTACTTC. The chain joins TRBV7-9 to TRBJ2-7; TRBD1 matches 9 bases. This CDR3 is 13 amino acids long. The germline V gene encodes CDR1 SEHNR and CDR2 FQNEAQ (reference sequence). Losses at the gene ends were 5 bases for V and 9 bases for J; bases not matched to a gene: 8. Drawing the rest from reference TRBV7-9 and TRBJ2-7, the complete variable domain is DTGVSQNPRHKITKRGQNVTFRCDPISEHNRLYWYRQTLGQGPEFLTYFQNEAQLEKSRLLSDRFSAERPKGSFSTLEIQRTEQGDSAMYLCASSGTGLVRQYFGPGTRLTVT.

CDR3 region: CASSRDQETQYF. DNA for the CDR3: TGCGCCAGCAGCCGGGACCAAGAGACCCAGTACTTC. This sequence joins TRBV5-1 and TRBJ2-5; D not resolved. The V gene's germline CDR1 is SGHRS and CDR2 YFSETQ. CDR3 length: 12 residues. Trimming shortened V by 4 bases and J by 0 bases, and 4 bases separated the two germline ends.

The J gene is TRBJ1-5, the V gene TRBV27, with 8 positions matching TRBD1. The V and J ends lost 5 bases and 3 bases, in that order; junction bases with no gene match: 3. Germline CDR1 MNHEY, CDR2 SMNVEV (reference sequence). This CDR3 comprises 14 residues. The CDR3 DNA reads TGTGCCAGCAGTGGGACAGGACACAATCAGCCCCAGCATTTT. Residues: CASSGTGHNQPQHF.

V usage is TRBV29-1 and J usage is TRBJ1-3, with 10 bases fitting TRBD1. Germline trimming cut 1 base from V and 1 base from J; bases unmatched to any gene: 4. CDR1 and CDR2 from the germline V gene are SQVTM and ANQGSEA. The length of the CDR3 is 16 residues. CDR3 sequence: CSVEGQGADSGNTIYF. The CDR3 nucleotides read TGCAGCGTTGAAGGACAGGGGGCGGATTCTGGAAACACCATATATTTT. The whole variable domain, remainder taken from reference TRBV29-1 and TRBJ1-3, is SAVISQKPSRDICQRGTSLTIQCQVDSQVTMMFWYRQQPGQSLTLIATANQGSEATYESGFVIDKFPISRPNLTFSTLTVSNMSPEDSSIYLCSVEGQGADSGNTIYFGEGSWLTVV.

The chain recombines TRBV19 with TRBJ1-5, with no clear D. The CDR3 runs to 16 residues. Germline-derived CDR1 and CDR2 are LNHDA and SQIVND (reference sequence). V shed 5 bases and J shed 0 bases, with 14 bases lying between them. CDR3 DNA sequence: TGTGCCAGTAGTGGCCGACATGGCTATAGCAATCAGCCCCAGCATTTT. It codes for CASSGRHGYSNQPQHF. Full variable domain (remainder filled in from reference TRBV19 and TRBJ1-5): DGGITQSPKYLFRKEGQNVTLSCEQNLNHDAMYWYRQDPGQGLRLIYYSQIVNDFQKGDIAEGYSVSREKKESFPLTVTSAQKNPTAFYLCASSGRHGYSNQPQHFGDGTRLSIL.

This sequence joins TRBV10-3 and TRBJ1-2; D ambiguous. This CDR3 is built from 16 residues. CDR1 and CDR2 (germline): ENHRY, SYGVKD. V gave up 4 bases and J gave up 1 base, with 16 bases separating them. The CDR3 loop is CAISATSAALNYGYTF. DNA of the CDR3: TGTGCCATCAGTGCAACTTCCGCGGCTCTTAACTATGGCTACACCTTC.

CDR3 DNA sequence: TGTGCCAGCAGCTTACGGGGTGGTATGAACACTGAAGCTTTCTTT. Its translation: CASSLRGGMNTEAFF. This sequence joins TRBV7-8 and TRBJ1-1; D gene uncertain. This CDR3 is 15 amino acids long. Germline CDR1 SGHVS, CDR2 FQNEAQ. Deletions cut 2 bases from V and 0 bases from J, with 10 bases between.

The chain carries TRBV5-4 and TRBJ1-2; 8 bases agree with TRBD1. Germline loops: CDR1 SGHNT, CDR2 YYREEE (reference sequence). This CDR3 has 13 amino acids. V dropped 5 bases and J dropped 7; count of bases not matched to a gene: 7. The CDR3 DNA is TGTGCCAGCAGGGGGACAGGTCCTACTGGCTACACCTTC. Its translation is CASRGTGPTGYTF.

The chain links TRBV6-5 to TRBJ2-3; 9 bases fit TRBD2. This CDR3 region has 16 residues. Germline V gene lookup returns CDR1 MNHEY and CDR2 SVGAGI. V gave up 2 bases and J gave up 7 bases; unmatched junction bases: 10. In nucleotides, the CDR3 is TGTGCCAGCAGTTACAGTAGAGCGGGGGGAAGGAATACGCAGTATTTT. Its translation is CASSYSRAGGRNTQYF.

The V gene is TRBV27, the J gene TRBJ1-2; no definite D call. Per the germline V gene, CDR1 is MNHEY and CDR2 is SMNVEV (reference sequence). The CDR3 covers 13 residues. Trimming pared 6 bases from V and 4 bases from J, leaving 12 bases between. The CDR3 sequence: CASSQDYSYGYTF. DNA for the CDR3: TGTGCCAGCAGCCAAGACTACAGCTATGGCTACACCTTC.

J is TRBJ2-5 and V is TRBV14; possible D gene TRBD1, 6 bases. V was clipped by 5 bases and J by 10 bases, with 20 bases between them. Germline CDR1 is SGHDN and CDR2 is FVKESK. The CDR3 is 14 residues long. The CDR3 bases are TGTGCCAGCAGCTACGGACAGACCACGGTGAACCAGTACTTC. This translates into CASSYGQTTVNQYF.

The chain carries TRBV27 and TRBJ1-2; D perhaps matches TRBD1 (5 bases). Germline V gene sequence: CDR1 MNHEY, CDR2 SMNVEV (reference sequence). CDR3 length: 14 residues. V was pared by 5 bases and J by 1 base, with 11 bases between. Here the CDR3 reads CASSLHGGNYGYTF. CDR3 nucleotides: TGTGCCAGCAGTCTGCACGGGGGTAACTATGGCTACACCTTC.

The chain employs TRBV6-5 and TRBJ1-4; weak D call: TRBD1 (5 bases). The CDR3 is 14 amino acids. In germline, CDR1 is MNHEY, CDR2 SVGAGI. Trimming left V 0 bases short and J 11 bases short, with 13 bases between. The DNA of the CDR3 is TGTGCCAGCAGTTACTCCGGGGGTGGTGGGAAACTGTTTTTT. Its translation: CASSYSGGGGKLFF.

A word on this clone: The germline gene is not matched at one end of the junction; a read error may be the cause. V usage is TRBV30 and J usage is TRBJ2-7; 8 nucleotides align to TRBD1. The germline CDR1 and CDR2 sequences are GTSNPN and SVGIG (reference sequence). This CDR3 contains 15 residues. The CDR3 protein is CAWSVGDRLRYGQYF. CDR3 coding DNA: TGTGCCTGGAGTGTAGGGGACAGGCTACGTTACGGGCAGTACTTC.

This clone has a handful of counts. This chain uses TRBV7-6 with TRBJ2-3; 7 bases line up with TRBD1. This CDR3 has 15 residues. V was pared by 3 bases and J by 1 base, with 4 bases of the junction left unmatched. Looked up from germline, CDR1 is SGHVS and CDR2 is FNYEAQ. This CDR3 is CASSLTGKGTDTQYF. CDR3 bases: TGTGCCAGCAGCTTGACAGGGAAGGGCACAGATACGCAGTATTTT.

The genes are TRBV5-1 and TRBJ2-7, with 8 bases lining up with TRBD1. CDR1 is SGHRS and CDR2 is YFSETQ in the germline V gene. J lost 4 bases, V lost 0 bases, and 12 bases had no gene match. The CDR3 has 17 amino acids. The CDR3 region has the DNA TGCGCCAGCAGCTTGGCCTCCGGGACAGGAGCCCTTTACGAGCAGTACTTC. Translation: CASSLASGTGALYEQYF.

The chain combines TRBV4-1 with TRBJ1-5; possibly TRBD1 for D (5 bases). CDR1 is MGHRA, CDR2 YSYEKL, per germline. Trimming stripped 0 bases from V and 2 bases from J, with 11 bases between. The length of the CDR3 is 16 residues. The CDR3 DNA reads TGCGCCAGCAGCCAAGAGGGGGGGGGTGGCAATCAGCCCCAGCATTTT. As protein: CASSQEGGGGNQPQHF.